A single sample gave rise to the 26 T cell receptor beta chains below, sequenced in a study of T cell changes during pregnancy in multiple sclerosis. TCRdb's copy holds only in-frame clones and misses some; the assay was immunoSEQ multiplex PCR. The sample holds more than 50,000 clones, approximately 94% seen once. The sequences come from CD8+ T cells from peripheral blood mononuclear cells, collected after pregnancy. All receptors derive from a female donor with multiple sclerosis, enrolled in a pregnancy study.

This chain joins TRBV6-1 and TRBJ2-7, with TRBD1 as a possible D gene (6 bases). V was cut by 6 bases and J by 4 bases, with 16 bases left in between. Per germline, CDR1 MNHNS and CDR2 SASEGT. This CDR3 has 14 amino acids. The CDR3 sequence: CASRPGQRPYEQYF. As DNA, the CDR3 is TGTGCCAGCAGGCCTGGACAGCGGCCATACGAGCAGTACTTC.

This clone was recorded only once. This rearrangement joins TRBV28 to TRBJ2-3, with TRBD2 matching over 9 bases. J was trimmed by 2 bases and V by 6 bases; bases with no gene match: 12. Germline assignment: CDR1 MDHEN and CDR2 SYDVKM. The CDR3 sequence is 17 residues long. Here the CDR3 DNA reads TGTGCCAGCAGGAGGACCGTAGCGGGAGATACCACAGATACGCAGTATTTT. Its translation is CASRRTVAGDTTDTQYF.

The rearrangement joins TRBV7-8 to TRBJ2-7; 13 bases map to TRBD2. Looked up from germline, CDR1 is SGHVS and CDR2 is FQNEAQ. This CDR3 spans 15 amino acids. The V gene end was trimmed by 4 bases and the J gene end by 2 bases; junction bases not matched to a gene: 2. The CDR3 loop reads CASSSGLAGTYEQYF. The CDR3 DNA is TGTGCCAGCAGCTCGGGACTAGCGGGAACCTACGAGCAGTACTTC. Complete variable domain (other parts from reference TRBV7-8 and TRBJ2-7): GAGVSQSPRYKVAKRGQDVALRCDPISGHVSLFWYQQALGQGPEFLTYFQNEAQLDKSGLPSDRFFAERPEGSVSTLKIQRTQQEDSAVYLCASSSGLAGTYEQYFGPGTRLTVT.

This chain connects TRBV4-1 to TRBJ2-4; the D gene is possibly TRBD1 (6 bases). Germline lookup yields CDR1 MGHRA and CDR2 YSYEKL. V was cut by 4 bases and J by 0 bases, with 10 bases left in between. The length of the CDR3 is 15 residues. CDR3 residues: CASSPDRLAKNIQYF. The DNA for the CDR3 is TGCGCCAGCAGCCCAGACAGGTTAGCCAAAAACATTCAGTACTTC.

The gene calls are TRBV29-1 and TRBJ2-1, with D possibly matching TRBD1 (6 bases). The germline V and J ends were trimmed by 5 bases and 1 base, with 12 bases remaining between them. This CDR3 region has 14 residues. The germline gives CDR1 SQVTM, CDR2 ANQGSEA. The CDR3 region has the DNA TGCAGCGTTATAGGGGGAAGTTCCTACAATGAGCAGTTCTTC. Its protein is CSVIGGSSYNEQFF.

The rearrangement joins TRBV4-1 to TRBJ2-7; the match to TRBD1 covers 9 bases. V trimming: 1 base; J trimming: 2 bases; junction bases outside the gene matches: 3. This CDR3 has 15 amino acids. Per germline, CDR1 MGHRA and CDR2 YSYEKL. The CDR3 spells CASSQGTGVPYEQYF. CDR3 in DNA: TGCGCCAGCAGCCAAGGGACAGGGGTTCCCTACGAGCAGTACTTC.

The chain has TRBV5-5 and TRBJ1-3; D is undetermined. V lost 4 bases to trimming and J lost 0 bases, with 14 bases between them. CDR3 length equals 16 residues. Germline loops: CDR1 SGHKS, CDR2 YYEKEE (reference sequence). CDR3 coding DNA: TGTGCCAGCAGCGGGTGGGCGAAGAGCTCTGGAAACACCATATATTTT. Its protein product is CASSGWAKSSGNTIYF.

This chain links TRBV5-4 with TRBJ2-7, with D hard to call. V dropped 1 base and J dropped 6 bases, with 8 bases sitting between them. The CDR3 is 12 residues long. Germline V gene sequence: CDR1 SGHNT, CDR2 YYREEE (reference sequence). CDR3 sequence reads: CASSLYSGEQYF. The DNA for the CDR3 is TGTGCCAGCAGCTTGTATTCCGGCGAGCAGTACTTC. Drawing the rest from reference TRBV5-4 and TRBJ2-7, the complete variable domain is ETGVTQSPTHLIKTRGQQVTLRCSSQSGHNTVSWYQQALGQGPQFIFQYYREEENGRGNFPPRFSGLQFPNYSSELNVNALELDDSALYLCASSLYSGEQYFGPGTRLTVT.

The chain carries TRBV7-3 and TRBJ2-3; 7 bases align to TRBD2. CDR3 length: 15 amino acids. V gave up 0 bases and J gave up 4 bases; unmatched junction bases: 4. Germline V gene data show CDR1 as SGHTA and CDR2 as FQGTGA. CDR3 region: CASSLTGRGADTQYF. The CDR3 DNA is TGTGCCAGCAGCTTAACGGGCCGGGGGGCAGATACGCAGTATTTT.

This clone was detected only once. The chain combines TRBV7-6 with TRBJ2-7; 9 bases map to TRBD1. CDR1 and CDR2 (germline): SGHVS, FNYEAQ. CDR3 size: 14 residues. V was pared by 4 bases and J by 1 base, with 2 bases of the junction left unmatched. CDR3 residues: CASSSGTGSYEQYF. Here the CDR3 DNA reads TGTGCCAGCAGCTCCGGGACAGGGTCCTACGAGCAGTACTTC.

The CDR3 loop is CASSVVLYNEQFF. Here the CDR3 DNA reads TGTGCCAGCAGCGTAGTACTCTACAATGAGCAGTTCTTC. The chain couples TRBV9 to TRBJ2-1, with D hard to call. The germline CDR1 and CDR2 sequences are SGDLS and YYNGEE. V lost 0 bases, J lost 3 bases, and 4 bases lay in between. This CDR3 has 13 amino acids. Full variable domain (rest looked up from reference TRBV9 and TRBJ2-1): DSGVTQTPKHLITATGQRVTLRCSPRSGDLSVYWYQQSLDQGLQFLIQYYNGEERAKGNILERFSAQQFPDLHSELNLSSLELGDSALYFCASSVVLYNEQFFGPGTRLTVL.

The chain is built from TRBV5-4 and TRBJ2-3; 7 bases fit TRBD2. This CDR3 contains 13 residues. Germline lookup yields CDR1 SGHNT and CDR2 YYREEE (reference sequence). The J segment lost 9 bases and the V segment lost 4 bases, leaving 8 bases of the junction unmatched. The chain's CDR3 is CASSGTTPGTQYF. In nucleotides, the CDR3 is TGTGCCAGCAGCGGGACTACCCCGGGCACGCAGTATTTT.

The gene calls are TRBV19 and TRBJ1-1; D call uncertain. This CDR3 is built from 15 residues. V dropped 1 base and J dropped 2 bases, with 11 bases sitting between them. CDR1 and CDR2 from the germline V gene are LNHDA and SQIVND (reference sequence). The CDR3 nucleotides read TGTGCCAGTAGTATAGGATCGGGTGTTAACACTGAAGCTTTCTTT. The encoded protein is CASSIGSGVNTEAFF. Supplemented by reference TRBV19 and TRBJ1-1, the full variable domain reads DGGITQSPKYLFRKEGQNVTLSCEQNLNHDAMYWYRQDPGQGLRLIYYSQIVNDFQKGDIAEGYSVSREKKESFPLTVTSAQKNPTAFYLCASSIGSGVNTEAFFGQGTRLTVV.

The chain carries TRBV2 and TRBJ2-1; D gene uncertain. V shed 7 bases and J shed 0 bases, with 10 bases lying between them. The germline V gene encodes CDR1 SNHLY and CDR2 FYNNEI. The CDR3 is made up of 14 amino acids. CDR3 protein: CASTGLSSYNEQFF. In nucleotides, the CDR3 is TGTGCCAGCACAGGATTAAGCTCCTACAATGAGCAGTTCTTC.

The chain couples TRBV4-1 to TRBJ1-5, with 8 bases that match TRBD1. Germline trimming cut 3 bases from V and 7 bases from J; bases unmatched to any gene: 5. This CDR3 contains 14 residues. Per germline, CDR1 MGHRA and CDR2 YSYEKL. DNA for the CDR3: TGCGCCAGCAGCCAGGGGACAGGCATACAGCCCCAGCATTTT. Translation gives CASSQGTGIQPQHF.

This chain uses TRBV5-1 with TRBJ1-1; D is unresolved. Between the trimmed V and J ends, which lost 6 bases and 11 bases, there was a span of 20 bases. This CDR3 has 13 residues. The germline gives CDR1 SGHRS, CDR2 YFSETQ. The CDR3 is CASTLTGNLPAFF. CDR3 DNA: TGCGCCAGCACCCTGACGGGAAATCTCCCTGCTTTCTTT.

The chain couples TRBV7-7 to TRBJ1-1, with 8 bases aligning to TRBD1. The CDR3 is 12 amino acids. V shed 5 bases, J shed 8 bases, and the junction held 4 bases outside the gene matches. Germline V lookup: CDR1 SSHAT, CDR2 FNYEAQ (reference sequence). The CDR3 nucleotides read TGTGCCAGCAGCCTTCGGGACAGGGAAGCTTTCTTT. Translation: CASSLRDREAFF.

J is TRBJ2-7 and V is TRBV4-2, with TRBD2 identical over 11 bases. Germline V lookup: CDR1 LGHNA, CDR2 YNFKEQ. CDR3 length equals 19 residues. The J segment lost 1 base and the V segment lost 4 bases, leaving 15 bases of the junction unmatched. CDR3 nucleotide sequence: TGTGCCAGCAGCCCGCAGACTAGCGGGATGGGGTCCCCGTCCTACGAGCAGTACTTC. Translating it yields CASSPQTSGMGSPSYEQYF.

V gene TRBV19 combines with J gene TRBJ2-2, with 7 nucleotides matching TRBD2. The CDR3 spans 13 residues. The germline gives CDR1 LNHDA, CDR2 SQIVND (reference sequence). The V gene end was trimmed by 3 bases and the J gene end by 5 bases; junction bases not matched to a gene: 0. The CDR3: CASSMGGTGELFF. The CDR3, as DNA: TGTGCCAGTAGTATGGGGGGGACCGGGGAGCTGTTTTTT.

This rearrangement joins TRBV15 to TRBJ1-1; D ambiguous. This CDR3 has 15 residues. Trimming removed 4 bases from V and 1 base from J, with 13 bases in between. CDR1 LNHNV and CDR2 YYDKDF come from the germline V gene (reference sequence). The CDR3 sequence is CATSTRGVGNTEAFF. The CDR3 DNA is TGTGCCACCAGCACCCGTGGAGTCGGGAACACTGAAGCTTTCTTT.

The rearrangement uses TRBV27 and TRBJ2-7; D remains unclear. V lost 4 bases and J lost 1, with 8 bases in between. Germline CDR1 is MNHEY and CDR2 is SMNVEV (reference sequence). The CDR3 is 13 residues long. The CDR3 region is CASSSYRSYEQYF. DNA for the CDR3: TGTGCCAGCAGTTCGTACAGATCCTACGAGCAGTACTTC.

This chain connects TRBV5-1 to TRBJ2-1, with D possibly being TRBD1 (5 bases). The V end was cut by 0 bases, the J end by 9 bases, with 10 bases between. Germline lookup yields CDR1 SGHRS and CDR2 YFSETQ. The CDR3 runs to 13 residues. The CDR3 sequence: CASSLGGGGEQFF. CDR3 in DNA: TGCGCCAGCAGCTTGGGGGGCGGCGGTGAGCAGTTCTTC.

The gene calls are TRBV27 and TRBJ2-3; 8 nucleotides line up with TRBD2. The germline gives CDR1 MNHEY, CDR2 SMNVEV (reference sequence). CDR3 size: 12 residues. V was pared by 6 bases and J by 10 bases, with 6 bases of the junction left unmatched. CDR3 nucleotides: TGTGCCAGCAGAAAACCGGGACTAGCGCAGTATTTT. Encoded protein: CASRKPGLAQYF.

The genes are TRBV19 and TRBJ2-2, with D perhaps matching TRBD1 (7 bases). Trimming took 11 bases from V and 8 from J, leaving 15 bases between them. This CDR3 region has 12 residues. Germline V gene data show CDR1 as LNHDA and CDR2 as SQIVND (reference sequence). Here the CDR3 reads CALAGQSGELFF. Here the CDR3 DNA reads TGTGCCCTTGCGGGACAGTCGGGGGAGCTGTTTTTT.

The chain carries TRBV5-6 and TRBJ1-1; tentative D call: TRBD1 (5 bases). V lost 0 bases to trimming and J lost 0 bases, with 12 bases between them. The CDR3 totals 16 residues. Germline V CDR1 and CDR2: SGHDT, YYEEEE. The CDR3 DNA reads TGTGCCAGCAGCTTGGCCAAGGGGCTTATGAACACTGAAGCTTTCTTT. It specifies CASSLAKGLMNTEAFF.

CDR3 bases: TGTGCCAGCAGCTTGGGGAGTAGCTACGAGCAGTACTTC. This translates into CASSLGSSYEQYF. The chain recombines TRBV5-5 with TRBJ2-7, with D unclear. Germline-derived CDR1 and CDR2 are SGHKS and YYEKEE (reference sequence). CDR3 size: 13 residues. Trimming removed 0 bases at V and 3 bases at J, with 7 bases between.